The T cell receptor beta chain under discussion was sequenced for a study of T cells in Graves' hyperthyroidism and ophthalmopathy. General study points: The model predicted ophthalmopathy a median roughly 6.5 months before onset. Stable hyperthyroidism was told apart from ophthalmopathy by a model built on 13 V-J features.

The germline CDR1 and CDR2 sequences are PRHDT and FYEKMQ (reference sequence). This CDR3 contains 15 residues. The trim removed 5 bases at V and 6 bases at J, leaving 8 bases unmatched. Regions amplified from RNA transcripts were the TCR beta CDR3 regions. A first-round RT-PCR of the TCR CDR3 used the HTBI primer set. TCRdb redid the calling of the multiplex PCR reads with MiXCR, one entry per CDR3 protein. The sample consists of about half a million distinct CDR3 sequences, just under 20% of them appearing once. An approximately 10 ml volume of fresh peripheral blood provided the PBMCs. As to this clonotype: The antigen remains unidentified.

Sample: blood. The rearrangement joins TRBV13 to TRBJ2-1; 9 positions match TRBD2. This TCR was sampled from a middle-aged man with Graves' ophthalmopathy. The CDR3 DNA is TGTGCCAGCAGCGGGAGCGGGGGGCCCCTCAATGAGCAGTTCTTC. Its translation is CASSGSGGPLNEQFF.